The 8 T cell receptor beta chains below were found in one sample sequenced in a study of cytomegalovirus exposure and HLA in healthy donors. PCR used 60 Vbeta primers and 13 Jbeta primers. The method was immunoSEQ multiplex PCR; TCRdb's version includes in-frame clones alone and lacks a portion of them. Of approximately 130,000 clones in the sample, about 81% are singletons; the top ten hold about 9.1%. Material: PBMCs. Receptors were obtained from a woman between 50 and 59 years old in good health and CMV-seropositive.

This clone has a handful of counts. The chain joins TRBV7-2 to TRBJ1-2; weak D call: TRBD1 (6 bases). Germline CDR1 is SGHTA and CDR2 is FQGNSA. This CDR3 contains 15 residues. V gave up 6 bases and J gave up 3 bases, with 17 bases separating them. The CDR3 loop is CASSLTGRTDYGYTF. The CDR3 coding sequence is TGTGCCAGCAGTTTGACAGGCAGGACGGACTATGGCTACACCTTC.

This clone appeared a few times. The rearrangement uses TRBV7-2 and TRBJ2-3; D is unclear. Trimming left V 5 bases short and J 2 bases short, with 5 bases between. This CDR3 region has 12 residues. The germline V gene encodes CDR1 SGHTA and CDR2 FQGNSA. The CDR3 protein is CASSPHTDTQYF. The DNA of the CDR3 is TGTGCCAGCAGCCCCCACACAGATACGCAGTATTTT.

The chain has TRBV7-2 and TRBJ1-2; 8 bases agree with TRBD1. V trimming: 0 bases; J trimming: 4 bases; junction bases outside the gene matches: 1. The CDR3 runs to 14 residues. Germline V gene lookup returns CDR1 SGHTA and CDR2 FQGNSA. DNA of the CDR3: TGTGCCAGCAGCTTAGCGGGACAGGCCTATGGCTACACCTTC. This sequence encodes CASSLAGQAYGYTF.

J is TRBJ2-7 and V is TRBV27, with TRBD1 identical over 10 bases. CDR3 size: 15 residues. With V trimmed by 5 bases and J by 6 bases, 10 bases remained unmatched. Germline values: CDR1 MNHEY, CDR2 SMNVEV (reference sequence). CDR3 nucleotides: TGTGCCAGCAGTCCAATACCGGGACAGGGGAGCGAGCAGTACTTC. As protein: CASSPIPGQGSEQYF.

The chain has TRBV5-4 and TRBJ2-2, with 14 bases aligning to TRBD2. Per the germline V gene, CDR1 is SGHNT and CDR2 is YYREEE (reference sequence). The CDR3 has 18 amino acids. V lost 4 bases to trimming and J lost 5 bases; unmatched junction nucleotides: 10. The CDR3 DNA follows: TGTGCCAGCAGCCCGCGAGGGGGACTAGCGGGGGTGACCGGGGAGCTGTTTTTT. Translating it yields CASSPRGGLAGVTGELFF.

The chain joins TRBV9 to TRBJ2-5, with D possibly TRBD1 on 6 matching bases. This CDR3 is built from 18 residues. The V end was cut by 0 bases, the J end by 5 bases, with 23 bases between. CDR1 SGDLS and CDR2 YYNGEE come from the germline V gene. The CDR3 DNA reads TGTGCCAGCAGCGTAGCTACTGGTGGAGGTGGGGGCGGGGAGACCCAGTACTTC. Translation gives CASSVATGGGGGGETQYF.

This rearrangement joins TRBV9 to TRBJ2-7; TRBD1 matches 7 bases. V was pared by 0 bases and J by 2 bases, with 5 bases of the junction left unmatched. This CDR3 comprises 15 residues. In germline, CDR1 is SGDLS, CDR2 YYNGEE. This chain's CDR3 is CASSVAGTDAYEQYF. CDR3 sequence (DNA): TGTGCCAGCAGCGTAGCCGGGACAGACGCCTACGAGCAGTACTTC.

The gene calls are TRBV30 and TRBJ1-2, with D perhaps matching TRBD1 (6 bases). Trimming removed 4 bases from V and 5 bases from J, with 17 bases in between. There are 14 residues in the CDR3. Germline-derived CDR1 and CDR2 are GTSNPN and SVGIG (reference sequence). CDR3 nucleotides: TGTGCCTGGAAGGGGGACAATGTAGTATATGGCTACACCTTC. This translates into CAWKGDNVVYGYTF. Full variable domain (outside the CDR3, taken from reference TRBV30 and TRBJ1-2): SQTIHQWPATLVQPVGSPLSLECTVEGTSNPNLYWYRQAAGRGLQLLFYSVGIGQISSEVPQNLSASRPQDRQFILSSKKLLLSDSGFYLCAWKGDNVVYGYTFGSGTRLTVV.